The 25 T cell receptor beta chains in this list originate from one sample, sequenced in a study of blood T cell repertoires in COVID-19. Repertoires were generated with immunoSEQ multiplex PCR, while TCRdb's copy carries only in-frame clones and drops some. The data show roughly 260,000 clones, roughly nine tenths seen once. Specimen: PBMCs or T cells enriched from blood (not recorded which). Receptor source: a woman in her twenties or thirties with acute COVID-19.

The gene calls are TRBV18 and TRBJ2-2; 7 bases map to TRBD2. The CDR3 length is 17 residues. V dropped 1 base and J dropped 1; count of bases not matched to a gene: 6. The germline V gene has CDR1 KGHSH and CDR2 LQKENI. The CDR3 here is CASSPQGLHLNTGELFF. The CDR3 region has the DNA TGTGCCAGCTCACCACAGGGACTACACCTGAACACCGGGGAGCTGTTTTTT.

This clone was observed a few times. The chain recombines TRBV6-1 with TRBJ1-6, with D unresolved. Looked up from germline, CDR1 is MNHNS and CDR2 is SASEGT. Trimming took 4 bases from V and 11 from J, leaving 21 bases between them. CDR3 length: 16 residues. The CDR3: CASSVAAGSSLPPLHF. The CDR3 DNA is TGTGCCAGCAGTGTCGCTGCGGGTAGCAGCCTTCCACCCCTCCACTTT.

In regard to this clone: At one end the junction does not follow the germline gene, possibly because of a read error. The chain uses TRBV12-3 or TRBV12-4 and TRBJ1-3; D gene unclear. The CDR3 loop spans 12 amino acids. The CDR3 nucleotides read TGTGCCAGCGCCATCGGGAGGCCGAGTCCCAATTTT. Encoded protein: CASAIGRPSPNF.

In DNA form, the CDR3 reads TGTGCCAGCAGCCAAGGGCCGGGGACAGGTAATGAAAAACTGTTTTTT. This codes for CASSQGPGTGNEKLFF. The V gene is TRBV4-2, the J gene TRBJ1-4; TRBD1 matches at 8 bases. CDR3 length: 16 amino acids. Germline assignment: CDR1 LGHNA and CDR2 YNFKEQ. J was trimmed by 4 bases and V by 1 base; bases with no gene match: 5.

The V call is TRBV14, the J call TRBJ1-3, with D possibly being TRBD1 (6 bases). Per the germline V gene, CDR1 is SGHDN and CDR2 is FVKESK. The CDR3 is made up of 16 amino acids. Trimming took off 0 bases at V and 4 bases at J, with 13 bases between the two ends. The CDR3 sequence: CASSQELAGAGNTIYF. As DNA, the CDR3 is TGTGCCAGCAGCCAAGAGTTGGCAGGGGCAGGAAACACCATATATTTT.

This clone was seen only a few times. The same CDR3 arises from other DNA sequences in this sample as well. This rearrangement joins TRBV28 to TRBJ1-1; D may be TRBD1 (5 bases). The CDR3 is made up of 12 amino acids. In germline, CDR1 is MDHEN, CDR2 SYDVKM. V lost 1 base and J lost 8, with 8 bases in between. CDR3 sequence reads: CASSLLGGEAFF. CDR3 coding DNA: TGTGCCAGCAGTTTATTGGGGGGAGAAGCTTTCTTT.

V usage is TRBV5-1 and J usage is TRBJ1-4; no clear D. Per the germline V gene, CDR1 is SGHRS and CDR2 is YFSETQ. This CDR3 comprises 15 residues. Trimming left V 4 bases short and J 2 bases short, with 12 bases between. CDR3 coding DNA: TGCGCCAGCAGCGAATACAGTAAGACTAATGAAAAACTGTTTTTT. Amino acids: CASSEYSKTNEKLFF.

V and J are TRBV5-6 and TRBJ1-2, with 7 bases matching TRBD1. The CDR3 covers 15 residues. Germline CDR1 SGHDT, CDR2 YYEEEE. V lost 4 bases, J lost 3 bases, and 9 bases stayed unmatched. CDR3 sequence reads: CASSTEGAADYGYTF. DNA for the CDR3: TGTGCCAGCAGCACCGAGGGGGCGGCGGACTATGGCTACACCTTC. Based on the CDR3 plus reference TRBV5-6 and TRBJ1-2, the full variable domain is DAGVTQSPTHLIKTRGQQVTLRCSPKSGHDTVSWYQQALGQGPQFIFQYYEEEERQRGNFPDRFSGHQFPNYSSELNVNALLLGDSALYLCASSTEGAADYGYTFGSGTRLTVV.

A single count supports this clone. The CDR3 region is CACSRGTSGNTIYF. CDR3 DNA sequence: TGTGCCTGTTCCCGGGGGACTTCTGGAAACACCATATATTTT. This chain links TRBV28 with TRBJ1-3, with D maybe TRBD1 (5 bases). The CDR3 runs to 14 residues. From germline, CDR1 is MDHEN and CDR2 SYDVKM. Trimming took 11 bases from V and 1 from J, leaving 15 bases between them.

The CDR3 sequence is CASEPDRGPTGELFF. The CDR3 DNA sequence: TGTGCCTCTGAACCGGACAGGGGGCCCACCGGGGAGCTGTTTTTT. V usage is TRBV19 and J usage is TRBJ2-2; 11 bases match TRBD1. CDR3 size: 15 residues. V shed 11 bases, J shed 4 bases, and the junction held 9 bases outside the gene matches. Germline V gives CDR1 LNHDA, CDR2 SQIVND (reference sequence). The full variable domain, completed using reference TRBV19 and TRBJ2-2, is DGGITQSPKYLFRKEGQNVTLSCEQNLNHDAMYWYRQDPGQGLRLIYYSQIVNDFQKGDIAEGYSVSREKKESFPLTVTSAQKNPTAFYLCASEPDRGPTGELFFGEGSRLTVL.

This rearrangement joins TRBV10-2 to TRBJ1-1; 8 positions agree with TRBD1. The CDR3 runs 14 residues. The J segment lost 7 bases and the V segment lost 5 bases, leaving 9 bases of the junction unmatched. From germline, CDR1 is WSHSY and CDR2 SAAADI. CDR3 protein: CASSSGTGGYEAFF. CDR3 bases: TGCGCCAGCAGTTCCGGGACAGGCGGCTATGAAGCTTTCTTT.

V gene TRBV27 combines with J gene TRBJ2-2; 8 bases are a match to TRBD1. The CDR3 extends over 13 amino acids. V dropped 3 bases and J dropped 8; count of bases not matched to a gene: 2. Looked up from germline, CDR1 is MNHEY and CDR2 is SMNVEV (reference sequence). In DNA, the CDR3 is TGTGCCAGCAGTTTGACAGGGGCGGGGGAGCTGTTTTTT. Translated: CASSLTGAGELFF.

The rearrangement joins TRBV11-2 to TRBJ2-2; 10 bases line up with TRBD2. CDR3 length equals 13 residues. Germline assignment: CDR1 SGHAT and CDR2 FQNNGV. The junction had 3 bases not matched to a gene; V was cut back by 6 bases and J by 8 bases. The chain's CDR3 is CASRASGGGELFF. The CDR3 bases are TGTGCCAGCAGGGCTAGCGGGGGTGGGGAGCTGTTTTTT.

V is TRBV5-1 and J is TRBJ2-7; D is perhaps TRBD2 (6 bases). Trimming removed 10 bases from V and 6 bases from J, with 17 bases in between. From germline, CDR1 is SGHRS and CDR2 YFSETQ. The length of the CDR3 is 12 residues. The CDR3 nucleotides read TGCGCCGACCGCTTCGGGGGAGGCGAGCAGTACTTC. It specifies CADRFGGGEQYF.

This chain uses TRBV12-3 or TRBV12-4 with TRBJ1-6, with a tentative D call TRBD1 (5 bases). The CDR3 length is 13 residues. Trimming cost V 3 bases and J 11 bases, with 11 bases left between them. CDR3 sequence reads: CASSFRGRPPLHF. CDR3 nucleotides: TGTGCCAGCAGTTTCCGGGGGAGGCCACCCCTCCACTTT.

This chain uses TRBV5-1 with TRBJ2-1, with TRBD2 identical over 8 bases. This CDR3 comprises 15 residues. The trim removed 4 bases at V and 0 bases at J, leaving 3 bases unmatched. In germline, CDR1 is SGHRS, CDR2 YFSETQ. CDR3 loop: CASSLSGSSYNEQFF. The CDR3, as DNA: TGCGCCAGCAGCCTCAGCGGGAGCTCCTACAATGAGCAGTTCTTC.

J is TRBJ1-5 and V is TRBV27; 7 nucleotides agree with TRBD1. This CDR3 is built from 14 residues. The V gene's germline CDR1 is MNHEY and CDR2 SMNVEV (reference sequence). V was clipped by 5 bases and J by 6 bases; unmatched bases: 7. DNA for the CDR3: TGTGCCAGCAGTCCAAACAGGGGATTTCAGCCCCAGCATTTT. Translating it yields CASSPNRGFQPQHF.

V gene TRBV5-1 combines with J gene TRBJ1-1, with D perhaps TRBD1 (5 bases). Germline V gives CDR1 SGHRS, CDR2 YFSETQ. V gave up 3 bases and J gave up 3 bases, with 9 bases separating them. CDR3 length: 13 residues. CDR3 amino acids: CASSSGRDTEAFF. The DNA of the CDR3 is TGCGCCAGCAGCTCAGGCAGGGACACTGAAGCTTTCTTT.

This chain joins TRBV28 and TRBJ2-5; D not resolved. Germline loops: CDR1 MDHEN, CDR2 SYDVKM. This CDR3 comprises 15 residues. The V end was cut by 7 bases, the J end by 2 bases, with 17 bases between. In nucleotides, the CDR3 is TGTGCCAGCACACCCACAGAGTCCAGTCAAGAGACCCAGTACTTC. Translated, it gives CASTPTESSQETQYF.

Details on this clone: Relative to the germline gene, one junction end is altered; a read error may explain this. The CDR3 spells CSVEIAGGYSEQFF. The CDR3 bases are TGCAGCGTTGAAATAGCGGGGGGGTACAGTGAGCAGTTCTTC. The genes are TRBV29-1 and TRBJ2-1, with 11 bases lining up with TRBD2. Germline CDR1 and CDR2: SQVTM and ANQGSEA. This CDR3 is built from 14 residues.

This clone has only one observation. J is TRBJ1-1 and V is TRBV9; a possible D gene is TRBD1 (6 bases). The CDR3 contains 16 residues. CDR1 is SGDLS, CDR2 YYNGEE, per germline. The V gene lost 4 bases and the J gene lost 5 bases, with 21 bases spanning the gap. In DNA form, the CDR3 reads TGTGCCAGCAGCTCCGAGCGGGGGGCAGGAGGAACTGAAGCTTTCTTT. Translation: CASSSERGAGGTEAFF.

J is TRBJ1-1 and V is TRBV4-1; weak D call: TRBD1 (6 bases). CDR1 and CDR2 from the germline V gene are MGHRA and YSYEKL. The CDR3 sequence is 15 residues long. V was trimmed by 0 bases and J by 4 bases, leaving 12 bases between them. The chain's CDR3 is CASSQDLGAITEAFF. Written as DNA, the CDR3 is TGCGCCAGCAGCCAAGATCTGGGGGCGATCACTGAAGCTTTCTTT.

The chain uses TRBV30 and TRBJ1-1; D gene ambiguous. CDR1 and CDR2 from the germline V gene are GTSNPN and SVGIG (reference sequence). The CDR3 is made up of 12 amino acids. V was pared by 5 bases and J by 0 bases, with 7 bases between. As DNA, the CDR3 is TGTGCCTGGGGGTATCTGAACACTGAAGCTTTCTTT. This gives the protein CAWGYLNTEAFF.

The J gene is TRBJ1-3, the V gene TRBV2; D is possibly TRBD1 (6 bases). In germline, CDR1 is SNHLY, CDR2 FYNNEI. V lost 6 bases to trimming and J lost 2 bases, with 14 bases between them. The CDR3 totals 15 residues. CDR3 region: CASRPTGTTGNTIYF. CDR3 coding DNA: TGTGCCAGCAGACCAACCGGGACAACTGGAAACACCATATATTTT.

V is TRBV5-8 and J is TRBJ2-1; the D gene is possibly TRBD1 (6 bases). The length of the CDR3 is 16 residues. Trimming removed 4 bases from V and 0 bases from J, with 14 bases in between. In germline, CDR1 is SGHTS, CDR2 YDEGEE. The CDR3 reads CASSPRQVSSYNEQFF. CDR3 DNA: TGTGCCAGCAGCCCCAGACAGGTGAGCTCCTACAATGAGCAGTTCTTC.